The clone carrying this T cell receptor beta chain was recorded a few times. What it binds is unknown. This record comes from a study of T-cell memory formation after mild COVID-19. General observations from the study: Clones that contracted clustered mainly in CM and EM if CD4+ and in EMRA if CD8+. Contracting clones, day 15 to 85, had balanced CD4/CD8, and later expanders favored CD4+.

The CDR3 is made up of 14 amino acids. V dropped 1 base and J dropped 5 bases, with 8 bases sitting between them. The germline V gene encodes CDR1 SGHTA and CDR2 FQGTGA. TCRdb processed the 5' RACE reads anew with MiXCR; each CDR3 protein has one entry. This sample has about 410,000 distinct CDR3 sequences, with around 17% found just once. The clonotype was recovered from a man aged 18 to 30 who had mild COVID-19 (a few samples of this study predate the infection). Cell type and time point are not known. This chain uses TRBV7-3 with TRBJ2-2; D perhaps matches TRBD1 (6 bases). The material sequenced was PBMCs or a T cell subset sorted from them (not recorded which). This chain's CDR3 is CASSLNRVTGELFF. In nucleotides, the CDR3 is TGTGCCAGCAGCTTAAACAGGGTAACCGGGGAGCTGTTTTTT.